This TCR beta chain was sequenced during a study of CD8+CD57+ T cells in acquired aplastic anemia. The wider study: DNA from sorted CD4+ and CD8+ cells averaged about 3.2 ug. Regarding the study as a whole: Researchers report that twenty-nine CD8+ CDR3 sequences appeared in both patients and controls. Between patients and controls, CD8+ Simpson's diversity did not vary significantly.

TCR beta VDJ and CDR3 profiling used genomic DNA as template. Using its own MiXCR run on the reads, TCRdb lists one record per CDR3 protein. The repertoire includes 160,000 or so distinct CDR3 sequences, 40% to 55% of them detected once, and approximately 3% sits in the top ten. Germline V lookup: CDR1 KGHDR, CDR2 SFDVKD. This CDR3 region has 13 residues. Germline trimming cut 4 bases from V and 14 bases from J; bases unmatched to any gene: 11. Patients selected for sequencing had displayed CD8+CD57+ cell expansion by flow cytometry. Patient blood was sampled before any therapy had been received. This clonotype was detected many times. Its antigen is not identified.

Sequenced input: sorted CD4+, CD8+, or CD8+CD57+ T cells (not recorded which) from PBMCs. The TCR was taken from a human donor with aplastic anemia. This chain links TRBV24-1 with TRBJ2-3; 7 bases are shared with TRBD2. CDR3 nucleotide sequence: TGTGCCACCAGTGACCGCAGGGCGGGAGAGCGGTATTTT. Amino acids: CATSDRRAGERYF.